This record concerns one TCR beta chain sequence. Antigen specificity is unknown. The data derive from a study of cytomegalovirus exposure and HLA in healthy donors. General observations from the study: Generally TCR sequences proved uncommon, though certain public TCRs appeared in numerous donors. Among the CMV-associated chains, three were confirmed in vitro as specific for CMV antigens.

The length of the CDR3 is 15 residues. Trimming took 3 bases from V and 1 from J; bases not matched to a gene: 2. Germline V CDR1 and CDR2: MDHEN, SYDVKM. Data came from immunoSEQ multiplex PCR; TCRdb stores just in-frame clones and leaves some out. The profile shows about 360,000 clones, 70% to 90% of them singletons. Sequenced: PBMCs. This receptor was taken from a woman under 30 in good health and CMV-seronegative. The chain recombines TRBV28 with TRBJ2-2; 7 bases line up with TRBD2. In DNA, the CDR3 is TGTGCCAGCAGTTTGGGAGGGTGGAACACCGGGGAGCTGTTTTTT. It encodes CASSLGGWNTGELFF.